This TCR beta chain originates from a study of blood T cell repertoires in COVID-19. Assay used: immunoSEQ multiplex PCR; TCRdb lists only in-frame clones, some missing. Of 200,000 to 250,000 clones in the sample, more than 75% were seen once. This clone has a single count. The CDR3 runs 12 residues. Trimming took 5 bases from V and 4 from J, leaving 8 bases between them. Germline V gives CDR1 SGHAT, CDR2 FQNNGV. Input material: peripheral blood. The rearrangement uses TRBV11-2 and TRBJ2-5, with D unclear. This receptor was identified in a woman aged 80 or over with COVID-19, enrolled during active disease. CDR3 protein: CASSPLGETQYF. In DNA, the CDR3 is TGTGCCAGCAGCCCCCTAGGAGAGACCCAGTACTTC.